The 15 T cell receptor beta chains reported below all come from one sample, sequenced in a study of blood T cell repertoires in COVID-19. Produced via immunoSEQ multiplex PCR; TCRdb's table is partial and in-frame only. The repertoire consists of 100,000 to 150,000 clones, with around 80% occurring once and the leading ten covering about 39%. The sequenced sample consisted of peripheral blood. These TCRs come from a man aged 35-49 years with active or convalescent COVID-19.

This chain joins TRBV5-1 and TRBJ2-4; D is ambiguous. This CDR3 is built from 8 residues. The V end lost 7 bases, the J end lost 10 bases, and 3 bases lay between the germline ends. In germline, CDR1 is SGHRS, CDR2 YFSETQ. CDR3 coding DNA: TGCGCCAGCGAGATTCAGTACTTC. It yields the protein CASEIQYF.

This clone has only a few counts. The chain has TRBV7-9 and TRBJ2-7; TRBD1 agrees at 8 bases. The V gene's germline CDR1 is SEHNR and CDR2 FQNEAQ (reference sequence). The CDR3 is 16 residues long. Trimming at V came to 4 bases and at J to 6 bases, leaving 14 bases not matched to a gene. Here the CDR3 DNA reads TGTGCCAGCAGCTCGGGTCTTGGGCAGGGGGCGGGCGAGCAGTACTTC. Encoded protein: CASSSGLGQGAGEQYF.

The chain joins TRBV19 to TRBJ1-2; D possibly corresponds to TRBD1 (5 bases). The length of the CDR3 is 11 residues. Per germline, CDR1 LNHDA and CDR2 SQIVND (reference sequence). V lost 9 bases and J 3 bases, leaving 8 bases between the germline ends. CDR3 sequence reads: CASRGYYGYTF. The CDR3 DNA sequence: TGTGCCAGCCGGGGGTACTATGGCTACACCTTC.

In its sample, this clone was seen a few times. This rearrangement joins TRBV9 to TRBJ1-4; 7 bases are a match to TRBD1. The length of the CDR3 is 14 residues. Germline CDR1 reads SGDLS; CDR2 reads YYNGEE. V gave up 4 bases and J gave up 8 bases; unmatched junction bases: 8. The CDR3 protein is CASSPTGKGEKLFF. CDR3 nucleotides: TGTGCCAGCAGCCCGACAGGGAAGGGGGAAAAACTGTTTTTT. Full variable domain (missing parts from reference TRBV9 and TRBJ1-4): DSGVTQTPKHLITATGQRVTLRCSPRSGDLSVYWYQQSLDQGLQFLIQYYNGEERAKGNILERFSAQQFPDLHSELNLSSLELGDSALYFCASSPTGKGEKLFFGSGTQLSVL.

The V call is TRBV7-2, the J call TRBJ1-1; TRBD1 is a possible D gene (5 bases). Germline V gene data show CDR1 as SGHTA and CDR2 as FQGNSA. Trimming shortened V by 3 bases and J by 0 bases, and 8 bases separated the two germline ends. The CDR3 contains 14 residues. The CDR3 protein is CASSFRQLNTEAFF. CDR3 coding DNA: TGTGCCAGCAGCTTTCGACAGTTGAACACTGAAGCTTTCTTT.

This CDR3 is CASSPGWLAGLNTGELFF. Here the CDR3 DNA reads TGTGCCAGCAGCCCTGGGTGGCTAGCGGGACTGAACACCGGGGAGCTGTTTTTT. J is TRBJ2-2 and V is TRBV5-6; TRBD2 aligns across 9 bases. Per the germline V gene, CDR1 is SGHDT and CDR2 is YYEEEE. This CDR3 is 18 amino acids long. After removal of 4 bases from V and 1 base from J, the junction contained 11 bases not matched to a gene. Using reference TRBV5-6 and TRBJ2-2 for the parts outside the CDR3, the full variable domain is DAGVTQSPTHLIKTRGQQVTLRCSPKSGHDTVSWYQQALGQGPQFIFQYYEEEERQRGNFPDRFSGHQFPNYSSELNVNALLLGDSALYLCASSPGWLAGLNTGELFFGEGSRLTVL.

The chain couples TRBV5-6 to TRBJ1-4, with D possibly TRBD1 on 6 matching bases. This CDR3 is 15 amino acids long. V dropped 0 bases and J dropped 5 bases, with 11 bases sitting between them. Germline V gene sequence: CDR1 SGHDT, CDR2 YYEEEE. CDR3 amino acids: CASSLELGANEKLFF. The CDR3 nucleotides are TGTGCCAGCAGCTTGGAACTGGGGGCGAATGAAAAACTGTTTTTT.

The gene calls are TRBV28 and TRBJ2-7; weak D call: TRBD1 (5 bases). Trimming removed 3 bases from V and 4 bases from J, with 10 bases in between. Per germline, CDR1 MDHEN and CDR2 SYDVKM. The CDR3 length is 13 residues. This CDR3 reads CASSLKGQYEQYF. CDR3 in DNA: TGTGCCAGCAGTTTGAAGGGGCAATACGAGCAGTACTTC.

This clone was seen a few times. This rearrangement joins TRBV29-1 to TRBJ1-2; TRBD1 matches at 7 bases. Germline CDR1 is SQVTM and CDR2 is ANQGSEA. The ends lost 6 bases at V and 7 bases at J; junction bases unmatched: 2. This CDR3 comprises 10 residues. CDR3 residues: CSVTGSGYTF. CDR3 bases: TGCAGCGTGACAGGGTCTGGCTACACCTTC. The complete variable domain, with remaining parts taken from reference TRBV29-1 and TRBJ1-2, reads SAVISQKPSRDICQRGTSLTIQCQVDSQVTMMFWYRQQPGQSLTLIATANQGSEATYESGFVIDKFPISRPNLTFSTLTVSNMSPEDSSIYLCSVTGSGYTFGSGTRLTVV.

V usage is TRBV27 and J usage is TRBJ1-6; D uncertain. The CDR3 is 14 residues long. The germline CDR1 and CDR2 sequences are MNHEY and SMNVEV (reference sequence). Trimming shortened V by 2 bases and J by 10 bases, and 12 bases separated the two germline ends. The CDR3 region is CASSLDRKRSPLHF. The DNA of the CDR3 is TGTGCCAGCAGTTTAGATAGGAAGAGGTCACCCCTCCACTTT.

The chain joins TRBV18 to TRBJ1-1; TRBD1 might be the D (6 bases). This CDR3 is 17 amino acids long. The germline V and J ends were trimmed by 6 bases and 3 bases, with 23 bases remaining between them. Germline V gene data show CDR1 as KGHSH and CDR2 as LQKENI. CDR3 sequence reads: CASSPDQKTGWDTEAFF. Here the CDR3 DNA reads TGTGCCAGCTCCCCGGACCAAAAAACAGGGTGGGACACTGAAGCTTTCTTT.

This chain links TRBV4-1 with TRBJ2-1, with TRBD2 matching 7 bases. The CDR3 contains 16 residues. J was trimmed by 3 bases and V by 0 bases; bases with no gene match: 5. Germline V gene lookup returns CDR1 MGHRA and CDR2 YSYEKL. CDR3 sequence: CASSQEGGRYYNEQFF. The CDR3 DNA reads TGCGCCAGCAGCCAAGAGGGAGGGAGATACTACAATGAGCAGTTCTTC.

This clone was found a few times. The chain joins TRBV27 to TRBJ2-1, with D perhaps TRBD2 (6 bases). Germline assignment: CDR1 MNHEY and CDR2 SMNVEV (reference sequence). CDR3 length: 14 residues. The V and J ends lost 6 bases and 6 bases respectively, with 15 bases between them. The CDR3 nucleotides are TGTGCCAGCAGGACGCGACTAGTCGGCAATGAGCAGTTCTTC. This gives the protein CASRTRLVGNEQFF.

The chain employs TRBV7-9 and TRBJ2-1, with 8 bases that match TRBD2. The J segment lost 7 bases and the V segment lost 5 bases, leaving 4 bases of the junction unmatched. The CDR3 loop spans 13 amino acids. Germline CDR1 is SEHNR and CDR2 is FQNEAQ (reference sequence). The CDR3 sequence: CASSTGGNNEQFF. The CDR3 nucleotides are TGTGCCAGCAGCACGGGGGGGAATAATGAGCAGTTCTTC.

This clone was recorded once. The J gene is TRBJ1-4, the V gene TRBV20-1, with D maybe TRBD1 (5 bases). The germline V gene encodes CDR1 DFQATT and CDR2 SNEGSKA (reference sequence). The CDR3 contains 11 residues. Trimming took 7 bases from V and 8 from J, leaving 11 bases between them. For the CDR3, the DNA is TGCAGTGGGGGCGATGGGGAAAAACTGTTTTTT. This sequence encodes CSGGDGEKLFF.